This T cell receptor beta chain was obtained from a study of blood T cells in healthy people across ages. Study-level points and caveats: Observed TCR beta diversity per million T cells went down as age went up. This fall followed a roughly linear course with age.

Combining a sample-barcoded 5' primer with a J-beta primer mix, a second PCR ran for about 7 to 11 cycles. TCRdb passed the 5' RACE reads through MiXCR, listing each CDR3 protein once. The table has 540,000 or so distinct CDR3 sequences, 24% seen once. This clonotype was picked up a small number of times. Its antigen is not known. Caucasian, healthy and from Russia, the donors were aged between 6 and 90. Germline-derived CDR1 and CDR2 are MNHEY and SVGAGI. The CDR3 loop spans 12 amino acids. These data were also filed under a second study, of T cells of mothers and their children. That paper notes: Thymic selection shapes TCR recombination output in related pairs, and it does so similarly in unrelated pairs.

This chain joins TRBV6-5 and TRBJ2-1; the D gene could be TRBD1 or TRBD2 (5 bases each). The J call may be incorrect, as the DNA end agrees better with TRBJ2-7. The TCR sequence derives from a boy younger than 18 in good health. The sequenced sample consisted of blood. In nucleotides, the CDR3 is TGTGCCAGCGGTCATGGGGGCTACGAGCAGTACTTC. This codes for CASGHGGYEQYF.